The entry below gives a single TCR beta chain sequence along with its context. The target of this receptor is not known. A much larger clone lies one base from this, so it may be a read error. The entry originates in a study of Graves' ophthalmopathy and Graves' hyperthyroidism listed by TCRdb under 2018. Background for the entire study: A patient counted as having stable hyperthyroidism if there was no progression to ophthalmopathy within 18 months of follow-up. In total, 135 blood samples were TCR-sequenced: fewer than 50 ophthalmopathy, under 80 hyperthyroidism and roughly 17 hyperthyroidism-to-ophthalmopathy patients. For independent validation, a separate cohort was made up of some 18 hyperthyroidism patients plus 17 patients who later progressed from hyperthyroidism to ophthalmopathy. Following sampling, methimazole starting at 30 mg daily was administered to hyperthyroidism patients, and high-dose intravenous methylprednisolone was administered to ophthalmopathy patients. To tell Graves' ophthalmopathy apart from Graves' hyperthyroidism, and to predict which patients would progress to ophthalmopathy, the study relied on TCR beta repertoire signatures. In over five hyperthyroidism patients, the T-cell repertoires found in thyroid tissue were compared with those found in blood. A discovery set of 95 to 100 patients (approximately 42 ophthalmopathy, just over 55 stable hyperthyroidism) was enrolled to explore V-J signatures distinguishing ophthalmopathy from hyperthyroidism.

Patients with hyperthyroidism were aged 18 to 65 years, had been newly diagnosed, and had a disease duration of less than 2 months. Patients with other autoimmune diseases, uncontrolled infections, pregnancy or lactation were excluded from the study. Clinical symptoms, serum thyroxine, TRAb, thyroid ultrasound and orbital computed tomography formed the basis of the diagnosis. Trizol reagent was used to extract the total RNA, and its quality was then checked on an Agilent 2100 Bioanalyzer. Broader findings and caveats from the paper: In validation, the model predicted ophthalmopathy progression with 70.59% sensitivity and roughly 72% specificity; around twelve predicted patients were CT-confirmed with GO in a median of 6.5 months. Ophthalmopathy was separated from stable hyperthyroidism by the 13-signature model with more than 85% sensitivity and about 81% specificity in cross-validation and with 80%/75% in the test set. Sample size was not predetermined statistically, and investigators were not blinded to group allocation. Most expanded thyroid clonotypes with a frequency above 0.001 also appeared in blood, which suggests that blood repertoires may reflect the immune response in the thyroid.

For repertoire sequencing, TCR beta CDR3 regions were amplified from RNA transcripts. The first round was an RT-PCR using HTBI primers with the Qiagen OneStep RT-PCR kit, and this first round was followed by a second-round multiplex PCR, then size selection and purification. The libraries underwent paired-end sequencing with 100 bp reads on an Illumina HiSeq2000. The published analysis was carried out like this. SOAPnuke was used to process the reads, removing any read that contained adapters or uncalled bases, had a mean Phred below 15, or lacked an exact match to the constant primer or identifier. COPE v1.2.5 was used to merge the high-quality paired reads. Each unique nucleotide sequence was treated as a clonotype, and MiTCR v1.1 was used to align the clonotypes to the IMGT TRB V, D and J references. The analysis was limited to V-J combinations with a frequency above 0.0001, which together covered around 99% of the repertoires. For each V-J combination, a TCR clonal expansion and chaos score was defined as F50 clonal expansion divided by the chaos observed in the TCRdist matrix. Welch's t-statistics and random forest were used to reduce the features to 13 V-J combinations, which were then used as input to a naive Bayes classifier. The Morisita-Horn index was used to measure how similar the thyroid and blood repertoires were. Through fastp at Q25 and MiXCR, TCRdb rebuilt clones from the public reads, retaining in-frame beta chains. Merged by CDR3 protein, the rows form single entries marked with the most common genes and DNA. TCRdb's processing, not the authors', yielded these V and J calls. This sample comprises roughly 1.1 million distinct CDR3 sequences, about 40% of them detected only once. 11% of the sample is held by the ten biggest clonotypes.

CDR3 length: 17 amino acids, cysteine to phenylalanine. The DNA shown is the 51-base CDR3, in frame from base 1. As encoded in the germline V gene, CDR1 is SQVTM while CDR2 is ANQGSEA. This receptor chain uses TRBV29-1 and TRBJ2-5; TRBD2 agrees with 12 junctional bases. Sequencing used peripheral blood or thyroid tissue (not recorded which). The sequence was obtained from an adult man with Graves' hyperthyroidism. CDR3 region: CGVGGLAGLGSQETQYF. The sequenced DNA: TGCGGCGTCGGGGGACTAGCGGGCTTGGGGTCCCAAGAGACCCAGTACTTC. The CDR3, completed at both ends by the reference TRBV29-1 and TRBJ2-5 genes, gives the full variable domain SAVISQKPSRDICQRGTSLTIQCQVDSQVTMMFWYRQQPGQSLTLIATANQGSEATYESGFVIDKFPISRPNLTFSTLTVSNMSPEDSSIYLCGVGGLAGLGSQETQYFGPGTRLLVL.